Below, one T cell receptor (beta chain) is given with its context. V was pared by 4 bases and J by 6 bases, with 7 bases of the junction left unmatched. The germline gives CDR1 SGDLS, CDR2 YYNGEE. The CDR3 is 14 amino acids. The repertoire was sequenced with immunoSEQ multiplex PCR; TCRdb's copy has only in-frame clones and lacks some. Among 75,000 to 95,000 clones listed, around 93% were seen once. This entry is derived from a study of T cell changes during pregnancy in multiple sclerosis. The starting material was peripheral blood, obtained before pregnancy. The rearrangement links TRBV9 to TRBJ1-3; 7 bases map to TRBD1. The TCR was taken from a female donor with multiple sclerosis, enrolled in a pregnancy study. In DNA form, the CDR3 reads TGTGCCAGCAGCCCCGCAGGGGGAGAAAACACCATATATTTT. It codes for CASSPAGGENTIYF.